The 30 T cell receptor beta chains given below trace back to one sample, sequenced in a study of CD8 T cells in Susac syndrome. Random hexamers were used to reverse transcribe the RNA input (roughly 0.5 to 1 ug). TCRdb re-called the immunoSEQ multiplex PCR reads through MiXCR, storing one row per CDR3 protein. The sample lists 140,000 to 150,000 distinct CDR3 sequences; 90% to 97% were seen once. The specimen was CD4+ T cells from PBMCs. These receptors all stem from a human donor with Susac syndrome.

This clonotype was counted between two and nine times. This rearrangement joins TRBV28 to TRBJ2-2; the D is unclear. V lost 5 bases to trimming and J lost 6 bases, with 7 bases between them. CDR3 size: 12 residues. CDR1 is MDHEN, CDR2 SYDVKM, per germline. CDR3 protein: CASSPPAGELFF. The CDR3, as DNA: TGTGCCAGCAGTCCGCCGGCCGGGGAGCTGTTTTTT.

The chain couples TRBV2 to TRBJ1-5, with D unresolved. Trimming stripped 5 bases from V and 5 bases from J, with 19 bases between. The CDR3 spans 16 residues. Germline lookup yields CDR1 SNHLY and CDR2 FYNNEI. The chain's CDR3 is CASSPKGQEWDQPQHF. CDR3 DNA sequence: TGTGCCAGCAGTCCAAAAGGCCAGGAGTGGGATCAGCCCCAGCATTTT. The whole variable domain, filled in from reference TRBV2 and TRBJ1-5, reads EPEVTQTPSHQVTQMGQEVILRCVPISNHLYFYWYRQILGQKVEFLVSFYNNEISEKSEIFDDQFSVERPDGSNFTLKIRSTKLEDSAMYFCASSPKGQEWDQPQHFGDGTRLSIL.

The chain uses TRBV7-9 and TRBJ2-5, with 11 bases aligning to TRBD1. The CDR3 has 16 residues. The germline CDR1 and CDR2 sequences are SEHNR and FQNEAQ (reference sequence). J lost 0 bases, V lost 5 bases, and 5 bases had no gene match. The CDR3: CASSPRTGGHQETQYF. The CDR3, as DNA: TGTGCCAGCAGCCCCCGGACAGGGGGCCACCAAGAGACCCAGTACTTC.

The J gene is TRBJ1-1, the V gene TRBV7-9; D is undetermined. The CDR3 spans 11 residues. Germline CDR1 SEHNR, CDR2 FQNEAQ (reference sequence). The V end was cut by 11 bases, the J end by 2 bases, with 9 bases between. The chain's CDR3 is CAGETNTEAFF. CDR3 bases: TGTGCCGGCGAGACAAACACTGAAGCTTTCTTT.

The chain's CDR3 is CASSPGQARSSYNEQFF. Written as DNA, the CDR3 is TGTGCCAGCAGCCCCGGACAGGCAAGAAGCTCCTACAATGAGCAGTTCTTC. The chain recombines TRBV13 with TRBJ2-1; 7 bases align to TRBD1. Trimming took 5 bases from V and 0 from J; bases not matched to a gene: 10. Germline V CDR1 and CDR2: PRHDT, FYEKMQ (reference sequence). This CDR3 comprises 17 residues.

This chain joins TRBV12-3 or TRBV12-4 and TRBJ2-3; D not certain. With 6 bases removed from V and 2 bases from J, the gap between germline ends came to 9 bases. This CDR3 region has 13 residues. The CDR3 here is CASRGAITDTQYF. The CDR3 DNA reads as TGTGCCAGCAGGGGCGCTATCACAGATACGCAGTATTTT.

The chain joins TRBV14 to TRBJ2-7; D unresolved. Germline CDR1 SGHDN, CDR2 FVKESK. There are 12 residues in the CDR3. V lost 2 bases and J lost 6, with 8 bases in between. CDR3 nucleotide sequence: TGTGCCAGCAGCCAACCCACTTCCGAGCAGTACTTC. The encoded protein is CASSQPTSEQYF.

For the CDR3, the DNA is TGTGCCAGCAGTTCCCGGGCAGGCTGGGGAGATACGCAGTATTTT. It translates to CASSSRAGWGDTQYF. This sequence joins TRBV12-3 or TRBV12-4 and TRBJ2-3; D is unresolved. V lost 4 bases to trimming and J lost 5 bases, with 16 bases between them. The CDR3 spans 15 residues.

J is TRBJ1-3 and V is TRBV28, with a possible D match to TRBD1 (5 bases). The V gene lost 6 bases and the J gene lost 6 bases, with 9 bases spanning the gap. The length of the CDR3 is 12 residues. CDR1 and CDR2 (germline): MDHEN, SYDVKM. CDR3 sequence reads: CASRRTPNTIYF. CDR3 nucleotide sequence: TGTGCCAGCAGACGGACACCAAACACCATATATTTT. Combining the CDR3 with reference TRBV28 and TRBJ1-3 gives the whole variable domain DVKVTQSSRYLVKRTGEKVFLECVQDMDHENMFWYRQDPGLGLRLIYFSYDVKMKEKGDIPEGYSVSREKKERFSLILESASTNQTSMYLCASRRTPNTIYFGEGSWLTVV.

The J gene is TRBJ1-4, the V gene TRBV6-5; unclear D gene. V was cut by 6 bases and J by 1 base, with 9 bases left in between. Germline V gives CDR1 MNHEY, CDR2 SVGAGI. The CDR3 has 14 residues. CDR3 DNA: TGTGCCAGCAGCCTCAGGAGAACTAATGAAAAACTGTTTTTT. Its protein is CASSLRRTNEKLFF.

The gene calls are TRBV6-6 and TRBJ2-5; 8 nucleotides line up with TRBD2. V dropped 5 bases and J dropped 6; count of bases not matched to a gene: 5. The CDR3 spans 13 residues. The germline gives CDR1 MNHNY, CDR2 SVGAGI (reference sequence). CDR3 nucleotides: TGTGCCAGCAGTCCCGGGGGGGCAAAGACCCAGTACTTC. Residues: CASSPGGAKTQYF.

The chain joins TRBV7-3 to TRBJ1-6; no clear D gene. The V gene lost 4 bases and the J gene lost 10 bases, with 14 bases spanning the gap. CDR3 size: 14 residues. Germline CDR1 reads SGHTA; CDR2 reads FQGTGA. CDR3 bases: TGTGCCAGCAGCTCCGGGCTTCAGCTCTCACCCCTCCACTTT. Protein sequence: CASSSGLQLSPLHF.

The genes are TRBV18 and TRBJ2-4; TRBD2 matches at 7 bases. The CDR3 sequence is 13 residues long. Germline CDR1 and CDR2: KGHSH and LQKENI. With 6 bases clipped from V and 7 bases from J, the junction kept 6 bases outside the gene matches. The CDR3 nucleotides read TGTGCCAGCTCCCCAGGACTAGATAACATTCAGTACTTC. Its protein product is CASSPGLDNIQYF.

V usage is TRBV5-4 and J usage is TRBJ2-4; 9 bases fit TRBD1. This CDR3 spans 15 amino acids. J was trimmed by 5 bases and V by 4 bases; bases with no gene match: 7. Germline V gene data show CDR1 as SGHNT and CDR2 as YYREEE (reference sequence). The DNA of the CDR3 is TGTGCCAGCAGCACTTACAGGGGGCCACAAAACATTCAGTACTTC. Translating gives CASSTYRGPQNIQYF. The full variable domain, its missing parts supplied by reference TRBV5-4 and TRBJ2-4, is ETGVTQSPTHLIKTRGQQVTLRCSSQSGHNTVSWYQQALGQGPQFIFQYYREEENGRGNFPPRFSGLQFPNYSSELNVNALELDDSALYLCASSTYRGPQNIQYFGAGTRLSVL.

The chain combines TRBV20-1 with TRBJ2-3, with D tentatively TRBD1 or TRBD2 (5 bases each). V lost 4 bases and J lost 4, with 15 bases in between. Germline CDR1 and CDR2: DFQATT and SNEGSKA (reference sequence). The CDR3 has 14 amino acids. CDR3 protein: CSANVGPVPDTQYF. CDR3 nucleotides: TGCAGTGCTAATGTGGGACCCGTTCCAGATACGCAGTATTTT.

V is TRBV2 and J is TRBJ2-3, with D unclear. The CDR3 extends over 15 amino acids. Germline V CDR1 and CDR2: SNHLY, FYNNEI. The ends were cut back, 3 bases at V and 0 bases at J, with 10 bases in the middle. The CDR3 bases are TGTGCCAGCAGTGAGGAGCAGACCAGCACAGATACGCAGTATTTT. This gives the protein CASSEEQTSTDTQYF. The whole variable domain, filled in from reference TRBV2 and TRBJ2-3, reads EPEVTQTPSHQVTQMGQEVILRCVPISNHLYFYWYRQILGQKVEFLVSFYNNEISEKSEIFDDQFSVERPDGSNFTLKIRSTKLEDSAMYFCASSEEQTSTDTQYFGPGTRLTVL.

The chain carries TRBV3-1 and TRBJ2-1; the D is unclear. The V gene's germline CDR1 is LGHDT and CDR2 YNNKEL (reference sequence). Trimming cost V 1 base and J 9 bases, with 10 bases left between them. The CDR3 runs 13 residues. CDR3 sequence (DNA): TGTGCCAGCAGCCAAGTAGTGTTTGGTGAGCAGTTCTTC. Translation gives CASSQVVFGEQFF.

This clonotype was seen a few times. This sequence joins TRBV4-1 and TRBJ1-1; D possibly corresponds to TRBD1 (5 bases). The germline CDR1 and CDR2 sequences are MGHRA and YSYEKL. This CDR3 contains 15 residues. V dropped 4 bases and J dropped 4 bases, with 16 bases sitting between them. In DNA, the CDR3 is TGCGCCAGCAGCCTGCCTGGGGGGGTTAGCACTGAAGCTTTCTTT. Protein: CASSLPGGVSTEAFF.

The gene calls are TRBV15 and TRBJ1-2, with a possible D match to TRBD1 (5 bases). This CDR3 has 13 amino acids. V was shortened by 0 bases and J by 6 bases, with 8 bases between the two germline ends. Germline-derived CDR1 and CDR2 are LNHNV and YYDKDF (reference sequence). Here the CDR3 DNA reads TGTGCCACCAGCAGAGATATGGGGGATGGCTACACCTTC. Translating gives CATSRDMGDGYTF.

V and J are TRBV24-1 and TRBJ2-3, with D possibly matching TRBD2 (5 bases). Germline V gives CDR1 KGHDR, CDR2 SFDVKD. Trimming cost V 7 bases and J 2 bases, with 9 bases left between them. The CDR3 is 13 residues long. CDR3 DNA: TGTGCCACCAGCGGAGCGGCCACAGATACGCAGTATTTT. Translating it yields CATSGAATDTQYF.

The chain joins TRBV7-6 to TRBJ2-3; 11 bases are a match to TRBD2. Germline lookup yields CDR1 SGHVS and CDR2 FNYEAQ. V was pared by 6 bases and J by 4 bases, with 9 bases of the junction left unmatched. The CDR3 covers 16 residues. The CDR3 here is CASRPIAGGRSDTQYF. The CDR3 nucleotides are TGTGCCAGCAGGCCCATAGCGGGGGGGCGATCAGATACGCAGTATTTT.

The chain couples TRBV13 to TRBJ2-7, with D perhaps matching TRBD1 (6 bases). This CDR3 has 13 residues. V lost 9 bases and J lost 2, with 14 bases in between. Germline-derived CDR1 and CDR2 are PRHDT and FYEKMQ (reference sequence). The CDR3 region has the DNA TGTGCCAGGGGAACAGGGAATCCCTACGAGCAGTACTTC. Translation: CARGTGNPYEQYF.

There are a few counts of this clonotype. The genes are TRBV13 and TRBJ1-1; D unclear. Germline CDR1 PRHDT, CDR2 FYEKMQ (reference sequence). The CDR3 runs 14 residues. Trimming removed 0 bases from V and 1 base from J, with 6 bases in between. The CDR3 loop reads CASSLGIGNTEAFF. CDR3 bases: TGTGCCAGCAGCTTAGGAATCGGGAACACTGAAGCTTTCTTT.

V and J are TRBV12-5 and TRBJ2-7; TRBD1 aligns across 7 bases. The CDR3 covers 15 residues. Germline V gives CDR1 LGHNT, CDR2 FRNRAP. With V trimmed by 7 bases and J by 4 bases, 13 bases remained unmatched. The CDR3 nucleotides read TGTGCTAGTGCCTCGGGACAGAGCTCAATTTACGAGCAGTACTTC. Its translation is CASASGQSSIYEQYF.

V and J are TRBV6-5 and TRBJ1-2; D not certain. V lost 4 bases and J 5 bases, leaving 8 bases between the germline ends. The CDR3 sequence is 12 residues long. CDR1 is MNHEY and CDR2 is SVGAGI in the germline V gene. CDR3 nucleotides: TGTGCCAGCAGTTCCCACAGATATGGCTACACCTTC. Protein sequence: CASSSHRYGYTF.

The gene calls are TRBV3-1 and TRBJ1-1; D remains unclear. This CDR3 is built from 14 residues. V gave up 4 bases and J gave up 6 bases, with 15 bases separating them. The V gene's germline CDR1 is LGHDT and CDR2 YNNKEL (reference sequence). In DNA, the CDR3 is TGTGCCAGCAGCCTGGATCTCGTGAGCGCTGAAGCTTTCTTT. As protein: CASSLDLVSAEAFF. Together with reference TRBV3-1 and TRBJ1-1, the CDR3 gives the full variable domain: DTAVSQTPKYLVTQMGNDKSIKCEQNLGHDTMYWYKQDSKKFLKIMFSYNNKELIINETVPNRFSPKSPDKAHLNLHINSLELGDSAVYFCASSLDLVSAEAFFGQGTRLTVV.

V is TRBV7-9 and J is TRBJ2-1; D possibly corresponds to TRBD2 (6 bases). V was clipped by 5 bases and J by 4 bases, with 12 bases between them. The CDR3 sequence is 14 residues long. The germline V gene encodes CDR1 SEHNR and CDR2 FQNEAQ (reference sequence). This CDR3 reads CASSPRAGYNEQFF. CDR3 bases: TGTGCCAGCAGCCCTCGAGCGGGTTACAATGAGCAGTTCTTC.

The rearrangement links TRBV11-2 to TRBJ2-3, with TRBD2 matching 10 bases. The CDR3 is made up of 16 amino acids. Germline trimming cut 0 bases from V and 1 base from J; bases unmatched to any gene: 1. Germline-derived CDR1 and CDR2 are SGHAT and FQNNGV. CDR3 in amino acids: CASSLDLAGGTDTQYF. The CDR3 DNA is TGTGCCAGCAGCTTAGACCTAGCGGGGGGCACAGATACGCAGTATTTT.

The CDR3 DNA follows: TGCAGCGCACTGGGGACAGGGGGAGGTAGCAATCAGCCCCAGCATTTT. This encodes CSALGTGGGSNQPQHF. The chain links TRBV20-1 to TRBJ1-5, with 11 bases that match TRBD1. The germline gives CDR1 DFQATT, CDR2 SNEGSKA (reference sequence). The CDR3 is made up of 16 amino acids.

This chain uses TRBV20-1 with TRBJ2-3; 8 positions match TRBD2. V shed 3 bases and J 0 bases; nucleotides not matched to a gene: 5. Germline assignment: CDR1 DFQATT and CDR2 SNEGSKA (reference sequence). The CDR3 contains 15 residues. For the CDR3, the DNA is TGCAGTGCTAGCGGGAGGGTGCCTAGCACAGATACGCAGTATTTT. Its translation: CSASGRVPSTDTQYF.